This T cell receptor (beta chain) comes out of a study of T cell repertoires in cytomegalovirus infection (dated by TCRdb to the late 2010s). Some background on the complete study: Donor HLA type was relevant to the analysis, because carriage of CMV infection together with the matching HLA type was indicated by public TCR beta signatures. On the study overall, not on this receptor specifically: In the ex vivo response, HLA-C-restricted CMV-specific TCR beta clonotypes were dominant, and in two of eight donors the single most frequent clonotype came from this HLA-C-restricted group. Carriers of CMV infection plus the relevant HLA type were discriminated by the cumulative frequency of public TCR beta family members in the study cohort and in an independent approximately 340-donor cohort.

Based on the germline V gene (reference sequence), the CDR1 and CDR2 sequences are DFQATT and SNEGSKA. At the junction V is shortened by 2 bases and J by 7 bases; bases outside the gene matches: 4. The CDR3 contains 14 residues, cysteine and phenylalanine counted. Of the read, only the CDR3 DNA is kept; its 42 bases are in frame from base 1. TCRdb shows the sequencer as Illumina HiSeq 1500. The public reads were quality trimmed at Q25 with fastp and then assembled into clones with MiXCR by TCRdb, keeping productive beta chains. Entries are consolidated by CDR3 protein sequence, retaining the most common genes and DNA. The sample includes around 320,000 distinct CDR3 sequences, with more than 8% observed a single time. 3.5% to 4.5% of the sample lies in the top ten. This clonotype was seen a handful of times. Its antigen has not been determined. Base quality data are lacking; no much larger clone is found one base away.

The sequenced sample was PBMCs. The chain is made from TRBV20-1 and TRBJ1-6, with 8 bases aligning to TRBD1. The clonotype originates from a human donor in good health (CMV status not recorded). Some clones in this sample may be carry-over from other donors' samples. The DNA sequence reads TGCAGTGCTAGACAGGGGGCTGCGAATTCACCCCTCCACTTT. Its protein product is CSARQGAANSPLHF.